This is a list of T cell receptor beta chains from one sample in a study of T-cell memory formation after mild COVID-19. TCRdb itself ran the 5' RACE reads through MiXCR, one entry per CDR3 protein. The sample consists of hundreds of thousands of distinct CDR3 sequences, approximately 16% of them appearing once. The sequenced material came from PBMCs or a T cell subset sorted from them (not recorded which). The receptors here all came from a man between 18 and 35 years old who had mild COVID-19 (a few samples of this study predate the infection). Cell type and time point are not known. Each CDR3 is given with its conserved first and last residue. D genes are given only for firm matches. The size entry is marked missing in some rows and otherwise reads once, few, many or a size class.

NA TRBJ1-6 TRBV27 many CASSFYNSPLHF
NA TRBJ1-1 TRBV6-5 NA CASTLNGGDKAFF
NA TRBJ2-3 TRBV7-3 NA CASSVTALGSDTQYF
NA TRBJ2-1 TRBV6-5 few CASNSGEPRGNEQFF
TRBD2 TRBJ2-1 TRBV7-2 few CASSLGLAGGTSSYNEQFF
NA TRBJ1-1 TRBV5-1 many CASSVGRNTEAFF
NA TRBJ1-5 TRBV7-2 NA CASSPQGPLSNQPQHF
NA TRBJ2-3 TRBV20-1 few CSARTTPRTAGYF
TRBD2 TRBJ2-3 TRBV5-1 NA CASSPRRGGTDTQYF
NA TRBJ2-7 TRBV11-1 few CASSQRSGGEQYF
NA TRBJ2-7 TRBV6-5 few CASRGSSEQYF
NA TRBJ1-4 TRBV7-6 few CASSLWGEKLFF
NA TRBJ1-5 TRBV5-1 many CASSPGHSNQPQHF
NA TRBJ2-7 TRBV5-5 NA CASSRSGAQVNEQYF
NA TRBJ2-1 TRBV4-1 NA CASSQEGGRYNEQFF
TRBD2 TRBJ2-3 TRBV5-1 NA CASSSSGGPDTQYF
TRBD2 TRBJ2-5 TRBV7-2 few CASSLVTGGETQYF
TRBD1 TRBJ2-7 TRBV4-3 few CASSQAQGALYEQYF
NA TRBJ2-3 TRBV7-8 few CASSSQGWSTDTQYF
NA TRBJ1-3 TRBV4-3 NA CASSQAGWDTIYF
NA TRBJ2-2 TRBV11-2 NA CASSKQGRTGELFF
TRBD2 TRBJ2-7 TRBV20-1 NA CSARVGGSGGSREQYF
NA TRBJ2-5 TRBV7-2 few CASSSQSGRETQYF
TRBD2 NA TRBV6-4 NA CASSPDLAGNEQFF
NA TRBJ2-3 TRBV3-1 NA CASSWSGNTDTQYF
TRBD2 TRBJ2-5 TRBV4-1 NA CASSQPLAGARETQYF
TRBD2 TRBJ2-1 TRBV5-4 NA CASSFGGEVGEQFF
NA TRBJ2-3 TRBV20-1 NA CSAREGGTDTQYF
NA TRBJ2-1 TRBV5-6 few CASSLDRTGIRSSYNEQFF
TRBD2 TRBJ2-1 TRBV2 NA CASSVRRRPLAGEPREQFF
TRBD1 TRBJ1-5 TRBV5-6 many CASSRKTGFQPQHF
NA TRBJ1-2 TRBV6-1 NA CASSGGSGGYTF
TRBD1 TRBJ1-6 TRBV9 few CASSLTGTGDSPLHF
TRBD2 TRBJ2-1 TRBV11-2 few CASSFHLAGAGSYNEQFF
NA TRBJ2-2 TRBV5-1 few CASNLDRTNTGELFF
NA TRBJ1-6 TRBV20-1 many CSASHNSPLHF
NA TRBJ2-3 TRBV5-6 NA CASSSGSDTDTQYF
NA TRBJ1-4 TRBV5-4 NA CASSLGLSRNEKLFF
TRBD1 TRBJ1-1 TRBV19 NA CASSTRDSRTTEAFF
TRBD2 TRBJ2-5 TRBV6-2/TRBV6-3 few CASSVSGGTTIPETQYF
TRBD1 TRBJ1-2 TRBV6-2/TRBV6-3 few CASSFTDRVYGYTF
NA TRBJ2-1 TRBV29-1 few CSVVEGGYNEQFF
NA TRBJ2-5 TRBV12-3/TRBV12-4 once CASMGVGIETQYF
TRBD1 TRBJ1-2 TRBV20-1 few CSARDPGTGEAYGYTF
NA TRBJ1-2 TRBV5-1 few CASSLSQGWATF
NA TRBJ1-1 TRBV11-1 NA CASSLHRADTEAFF
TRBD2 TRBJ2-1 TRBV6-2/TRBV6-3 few CASSALTSGGRDEQFF
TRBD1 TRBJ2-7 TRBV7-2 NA CASSLATGTGTAQYF
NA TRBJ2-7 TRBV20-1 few CSARGGSKSYEQYF
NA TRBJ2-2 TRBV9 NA CASSVVGDNTGELFF
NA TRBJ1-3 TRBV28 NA CASSYLASGNTIYF
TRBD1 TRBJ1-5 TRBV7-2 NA CASSLDRVVHF
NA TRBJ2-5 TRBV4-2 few CASSQSTDRETQYF